This T cell receptor beta chain derives from a study of T-cell memory formation after mild COVID-19. Study-level background: TCR clusters were largely donor specific. Study results and caveats: Of the contracting clones, CD4+ ones lay mainly in CM and EM, and CD8+ ones in EMRA. Contracting clones from day 15 to 85 showed balanced CD4/CD8; later expanders favored CD4+. A subset of responding clones appeared in pre-infection memory, suggesting cross-reactive memory joined.

TCRdb re-derived calls from the 5' RACE reads in MiXCR, one entry per CDR3 protein. Here the sample spans 400,000 or so distinct CDR3 sequences, more than 20% being singletons. With 4 bases removed from V and 3 bases from J, the gap between germline ends came to 19 bases. The V gene's germline CDR1 is SGHAT and CDR2 FQNNGV. The CDR3 has 17 amino acids. This clonotype was observed a few times. The target antigen is unknown. Sequenced sample: PBMCs or a T cell subset sorted from them (not recorded which). The TCR comes from an adult woman who had mild COVID-19 (a few samples of this study predate the infection). Cell type and time point are not known. The chain couples TRBV11-2 to TRBJ2-1; D is perhaps TRBD1 or TRBD2 (5 bases each). The DNA of the CDR3 is TGTGCCAGCAGCTCACCCCTTGGGGGAATAGGCTACAATGAGCAGTTCTTC. It specifies CASSSPLGGIGYNEQFF.